This T cell receptor beta chain derives from a study of blood T cell repertoires in COVID-19 (TCRdb year 2020). As for the study more broadly: The collaborator samples originated in the United States, Italy and Spain and spanned the acute and convalescent phases of COVID-19. Subjects who had been exposed to COVID-19, were actively infected with it, or had recovered from it provided the deeply sampled blood TCRbeta repertoires that made up the dataset. The material from the prospective study consisted of cDNA or gDNA derived from T cells, B-cell-depleted T cells, or PBMCs. Samples were obtained from the ongoing ImmuneRACE study (first 160 participants) and from 1,254 subjects provided by 6 global collaborators. Where HLA class I and class II types were available, the types were taken from metadata supplied by the sample provider, not from assay-based typing. The repertoires were made available in a free public database intended to serve as a resource for research on the immune response to SARS-CoV-2. A de-identified subject ID, COVID-19 status, age in years and sex were almost always included in the sample metadata.

The immunoSEQ Assay, a bias-controlled multiplex PCR, was used to amplify TCRbeta CDR3 regions from genomic DNA. Regarding the original processing steps: The number of nucleated cells in each sample was estimated from the amplification of reference gene primers within the assay. Sequence reads were collapsed and filtered to measure the absolute abundance of every unique TCRbeta CDR3 rearrangement. Productive Simpson clonality was computed per sample as the square root of Simpson's diversity index over productive rearrangements. TCRdb's version of the immuneACCESS table is confined to in-frame rearrangements and falls short of the full clone set. An unresolved V gene accounts for under half of the shortfall where checked; the remainder is of unknown origin. That table furnishes V, J and clone size, whereas the DNA furnished D and trimming. A total of fewer than 400,000 clones appear in this sample, 87% of them only once. Jointly, the top ten make up about a tenth of the sample.

The CDR3 sequence holds 15 residues, the cysteine and phenylalanine included. The retained sequence is limited to the CDR3, 45 bases, with the frame set at the first base. Per the germline V gene, SGHTA is the CDR1 and FQGNSA is the CDR2. From V the trimming removes 3 bases and from J it removes 9 bases, while the gene matches leave 7 bases of the junction unaccounted for. Participants in the prospective study were enrolled through a virtual design, were aged roughly 18 to 100 years, and lived in under 25 United States geographic areas. In the prospective study, cohorts were assigned on the basis of participant-reported clinical history obtained from a screening survey and a study questionnaire. For ImmuneRACE Cohort 3, a participant was defined as recovered based on two consecutive negative NP/OP PCR tests, clearance by a healthcare professional, or resolution of symptoms. Each participant in the prospective study had whole blood, serum and a nasopharyngeal or oropharyngeal swab collected by mobile phlebotomists. Prospective study participants could optionally give additional blood draws and questionnaires over an approximately two-month period. Before DNA extraction, prospective study blood samples were shipped either frozen or at room temperature.

A remark on this clone: This clone's antigen is unknown. Nothing much larger sits one base from this clone, and base qualities are not available. Other DNA sequences in the sample encode the same CDR3.

The full study reports these points: How much clinical and demographic metadata was included differed by source and by participant, and the metadata was provided uncurated.

This TCR was sampled from a woman between 50 and 59 years old who had recovered from COVID-19. Sequences were obtained from PBMCs or T cells enriched from blood (not recorded which). This chain is built from TRBV7-2 and TRBJ2-1, with 11 junctional bases fitting TRBD2. CDR3 region: CASSFLAGGSGEQFF. The nucleotides read TGTGCCAGCAGCTTTTTAGCGGGGGGGTCCGGTGAGCAGTTCTTC. This CDR3, with the reference TRBV7-2 and TRBJ2-1 proteins standing in past its ends, gives the full variable domain GAGVSQSPSNKVTEKGKDVELRCDPISGHTALYWYRQSLGQGLEFLIYFQGNSAPDKSGLPSDRFSAERTGGSVSTLTIQRTQQEDSAVYLCASSFLAGGSGEQFFGPGTRLTVL.